The 25 T cell receptor beta chains below were found in one sample sequenced in a study of blood T cell repertoires in COVID-19. Assay used: immunoSEQ multiplex PCR; TCRdb lists only in-frame clones, some missing. The sample has 120,000 or so clones, over 60% seen once. Sample: peripheral blood. These receptors were collected from a woman older than 75 with acute or convalescent COVID-19.

In this sample, this clone turned up a few times. V is TRBV4-2 and J is TRBJ2-5; 7 nucleotides line up with TRBD1. Germline V CDR1 and CDR2: LGHNA, YNFKEQ. The junction had 6 bases not matched to a gene; V was cut back by 4 bases and J by 1 base. CDR3 length: 15 residues. The CDR3 sequence is CASSPETGPQETQYF. CDR3 coding DNA: TGTGCCAGCAGCCCGGAGACAGGGCCCCAAGAGACCCAGTACTTC.

This clone was detected once. V usage is TRBV10-3 and J usage is TRBJ1-2, with a tentative D call TRBD1 (5 bases). CDR1 is ENHRY, CDR2 SYGVKD, per germline. Trimming stripped 2 bases from V and 2 bases from J, with 9 bases between. This CDR3 is built from 14 residues. The CDR3 is CAISEQTENYGYTF. For the CDR3, the DNA is TGTGCCATCAGTGAGCAGACAGAGAACTATGGCTACACCTTC.

The sample holds a few counts of this clone. The chain is built from TRBV12-5 and TRBJ2-2; 7 bases line up with TRBD1. The CDR3 has 15 amino acids. Germline V CDR1 and CDR2: LGHNT, FRNRAP. Unmatched junction bases numbered 3, after V lost 0 bases and J lost 5 bases. The CDR3 protein is CASGLVTGVTGELFF. The CDR3 DNA reads as TGTGCTAGTGGTTTGGTTACAGGGGTGACCGGGGAGCTGTTTTTT. Filled out from reference TRBV12-5 and TRBJ2-2, the complete variable domain reads DARVTQTPRHKVTEMGQEVTMRCQPILGHNTVFWYRQTMMQGLELLAYFRNRAPLDDSGMPKDRFSAEMPDATLATLKIQPSEPRDSAVYFCASGLVTGVTGELFFGEGSRLTVL.

J is TRBJ1-5 and V is TRBV19, with D unresolved. This CDR3 is 18 amino acids long. Germline V CDR1 and CDR2: LNHDA, SQIVND (reference sequence). The V gene lost 4 bases and the J gene lost 0 bases, with 19 bases spanning the gap. The CDR3 loop is CASSRSRLGSNSNQPQHF. In DNA form, the CDR3 reads TGTGCCAGTAGTAGATCCAGGTTAGGGAGTAATAGCAATCAGCCCCAGCATTTT. Together with reference TRBV19 and TRBJ1-5, the CDR3 gives the full variable domain: DGGITQSPKYLFRKEGQNVTLSCEQNLNHDAMYWYRQDPGQGLRLIYYSQIVNDFQKGDIAEGYSVSREKKESFPLTVTSAQKNPTAFYLCASSRSRLGSNSNQPQHFGDGTRLSIL.

The genes are TRBV19 and TRBJ2-1; tentative D call: TRBD1 (6 bases). Germline CDR1 LNHDA, CDR2 SQIVND (reference sequence). The ends were cut back, 6 bases at V and 6 bases at J, with 12 bases in the middle. The CDR3 spans 13 residues. CDR3 in amino acids: CASSPDSGNEQFF. CDR3 bases: TGTGCCAGTAGCCCGGACAGCGGCAATGAGCAGTTCTTC.

This chain joins TRBV12-3 or TRBV12-4 and TRBJ2-5; D remains unclear. This CDR3 spans 12 amino acids. Trimming pared 3 bases from V and 4 bases from J, leaving 6 bases between. CDR3 amino acids: CASSLGRETQYF. In DNA, the CDR3 is TGTGCCAGCAGTTTGGGCCGAGAGACCCAGTACTTC.

This chain uses TRBV6-5 with TRBJ1-5; D not certain. V was cut by 7 bases and J by 3 bases, with 13 bases left in between. This CDR3 has 14 residues. Germline V gene lookup returns CDR1 MNHEY and CDR2 SVGAGI. CDR3 DNA: TGTGCCAGCACCCACCACGGTATCAATCAGCCCCAGCATTTT. Its protein product is CASTHHGINQPQHF.

The chain joins TRBV11-3 to TRBJ2-7; D is unclear. The CDR3 is 13 amino acids. Trimming shortened V by 5 bases and J by 2 bases, and 10 bases separated the two germline ends. The germline gives CDR1 SGHNT, CDR2 YENEEA. CDR3 sequence reads: CASSPPTTYEQYF. For the CDR3, the DNA is TGTGCCAGCAGCCCTCCAACTACCTACGAGCAGTACTTC.

This sequence joins TRBV19 and TRBJ1-3, with 7 bases fitting TRBD1. There are 14 residues in the CDR3. Losses at the gene ends were 8 bases for V and 1 base for J; bases not matched to a gene: 5. CDR1 and CDR2 (germline): LNHDA, SQIVND (reference sequence). CDR3 region: CASGNRGSGNTIYF. The DNA for the CDR3 is TGTGCCAGTGGAAACAGGGGTTCTGGAAACACCATATATTTT.

In DNA, the CDR3 is TGTGCCAGCAGTCGAGGACAGGGCTCTGGAAACACCATATATTTT. It codes for CASSRGQGSGNTIYF. The chain combines TRBV7-9 with TRBJ1-3, with 8 positions matching TRBD1. This CDR3 contains 15 residues. Trimming cost V 6 bases and J 0 bases; bases outside gene matches: 4. Germline CDR1 SEHNR, CDR2 FQNEAQ (reference sequence).

This clone was counted only a few times. The chain carries TRBV19 and TRBJ2-1; 7 bases are shared with TRBD1. This CDR3 spans 14 amino acids. Per the germline V gene, CDR1 is LNHDA and CDR2 is SQIVND (reference sequence). The trim removed 5 bases at V and 4 bases at J, leaving 5 bases unmatched. For the CDR3, the DNA is TGTGCCAGTAGTGGGACAGTGACATACAATGAGCAGTTCTTC. Its protein product is CASSGTVTYNEQFF.

On this clone itself: One end of the junction does not line up with germline, which may come from a read error. This chain links TRBV10-3 with TRBJ2-7; D possibly corresponds to TRBD2 (6 bases). Germline V lookup: CDR1 ENHRY, CDR2 SYGVKD. There are 14 residues in the CDR3. CDR3 in amino acids: CALSSSASSYEQYF. The CDR3 region has the DNA TGTGCCCTCAGTTCTAGCGCGTCCTCCTACGAGCAGTACTTC.

The chain uses TRBV28 and TRBJ2-2, with D uncertain. From germline, CDR1 is MDHEN and CDR2 SYDVKM. This CDR3 has 16 amino acids. V was cut by 5 bases and J by 0 bases, with 13 bases left in between. The DNA for the CDR3 is TGTGCCAGCAGTCCGGTACCGGAGACGAACACCGGGGAGCTGTTTTTT. It is translated as CASSPVPETNTGELFF.

The genes are TRBV7-9 and TRBJ2-1; 11 bases fit TRBD2. Looked up from germline, CDR1 is SEHNR and CDR2 is FQNEAQ (reference sequence). Losses at the gene ends were 5 bases for V and 9 bases for J; bases not matched to a gene: 6. The CDR3 has 14 amino acids. CDR3 in DNA: TGTGCCAGCAGCCTTAGCGGGAGGGGTGGTGAGCAGTTCTTC. It encodes CASSLSGRGGEQFF.

This clone was seen a few times. The CDR3 protein is CASSSGQKYTGELFF. CDR3 bases: TGTGCCAGCAGTTCCGGACAGAAATACACCGGGGAGCTGTTTTTT. V and J are TRBV28 and TRBJ2-2, with a possible D match to TRBD1 (6 bases). CDR1 and CDR2 (germline): MDHEN, SYDVKM. V was clipped by 4 bases and J by 3 bases, with 12 bases between them. The CDR3 covers 15 residues. The variable domain in full, with the rest retrieved from reference TRBV28 and TRBJ2-2, is DVKVTQSSRYLVKRTGEKVFLECVQDMDHENMFWYRQDPGLGLRLIYFSYDVKMKEKGDIPEGYSVSREKKERFSLILESASTNQTSMYLCASSSGQKYTGELFFGEGSRLTVL.

This clone occurred many times. The chain is built from TRBV2 and TRBJ1-2; TRBD1 is a possible D gene (6 bases). Trimming left V 6 bases short and J 4 bases short, with 15 bases between. The CDR3 extends over 14 amino acids. The germline V gene encodes CDR1 SNHLY and CDR2 FYNNEI. The chain's CDR3 is CASSRDNRGYGYTF. In nucleotides, the CDR3 is TGTGCCAGCAGCAGGGACAACCGGGGCTATGGCTACACCTTC.

The J gene is TRBJ1-2, the V gene TRBV3-1 (or the pseudogene TRBV3-2); 7 nucleotides line up with TRBD1. CDR3 length equals 17 residues. Germline CDR1 reads LGHDT; CDR2 reads YNNKEL (reference sequence). V lost 1 base and J lost 4; bases outside the gene matches: 12. The CDR3 region is CASSQGYGTANPYGYTF. CDR3 nucleotide sequence: TGTGCCAGCAGCCAAGGCTACGGGACAGCCAATCCCTATGGCTACACCTTC.

This clone has a handful of counts. This chain joins TRBV11-1 and TRBJ1-1, with D perhaps TRBD1 (5 bases). V dropped 5 bases and J dropped 1 base, with 11 bases sitting between them. CDR1 and CDR2 from the germline V gene are SGHAT and FQDESV (reference sequence). The CDR3 sequence is 14 residues long. The CDR3 DNA follows: TGTGCCAGCAGCCTTGGGCAGGGGAACACTGAAGCTTTCTTT. Its protein is CASSLGQGNTEAFF. Drawing the rest from reference TRBV11-1 and TRBJ1-1, the complete variable domain is EAEVAQSPRYKITEKSQAVAFWCDPISGHATLYWYRQILGQGPELLVQFQDESVVDDSQLPKDRFSAERLKGVDSTLKIQPAELGDSAMYLCASSLGQGNTEAFFGQGTRLTVV.

J is TRBJ2-7 and V is TRBV5-6; 7 bases map to TRBD2. This CDR3 comprises 18 residues. Per germline, CDR1 SGHDT and CDR2 YYEEEE. J lost 6 bases, V lost 3 bases, and 21 bases had no gene match. CDR3 sequence reads: CASSSLAAQRLSGGEQYF. Written as DNA, the CDR3 is TGTGCCAGCAGCTCTCTAGCGGCCCAGAGACTTTCGGGCGGCGAGCAGTACTTC.

DNA of the CDR3: TGCAGCGGTTCAAGGGGGCTGGGATATGGCTACACCTTC. Residues: CSGSRGLGYGYTF. This sequence joins TRBV29-1 and TRBJ1-2; 7 positions agree with TRBD1. The CDR3 runs to 13 residues. In germline, CDR1 is SQVTM, CDR2 ANQGSEA. Trimming cost V 7 bases and J 5 bases; bases outside gene matches: 10.

The chain joins TRBV7-2 to TRBJ2-1, with D possibly being TRBD1 (6 bases). From germline, CDR1 is SGHTA and CDR2 FQGNSA. Trimming cost V 0 bases and J 0 bases, with 9 bases left between them. The CDR3 sequence is 16 residues long. The CDR3 here is CASSLAPDSSYNEQFF. In nucleotides, the CDR3 is TGTGCCAGCAGCTTAGCACCGGACAGCTCCTACAATGAGCAGTTCTTC. Complete variable domain (other parts from reference TRBV7-2 and TRBJ2-1): GAGVSQSPSNKVTEKGKDVELRCDPISGHTALYWYRQSLGQGLEFLIYFQGNSAPDKSGLPSDRFSAERTGGSVSTLTIQRTQQEDSAVYLCASSLAPDSSYNEQFFGPGTRLTVL.

The J gene is TRBJ1-6, the V gene TRBV4-2, with 9 nucleotides matching TRBD1. This CDR3 comprises 16 residues. Trimming at V came to 2 bases and at J to 6 bases, leaving 5 bases not matched to a gene. Germline V CDR1 and CDR2: LGHNA, YNFKEQ. The CDR3 coding sequence is TGTGCCAGCAGCCAAATGCCGGACAGGGGTAATTCACCCCTCCACTTT. Its translation is CASSQMPDRGNSPLHF.

This sequence joins TRBV30 and TRBJ1-2; weak D call: TRBD1 (5 bases). The V and J ends lost 2 bases and 2 bases respectively, with 6 bases between them. The CDR3 is made up of 12 amino acids. Looked up from germline, CDR1 is GTSNPN and CDR2 is SVGIG (reference sequence). As DNA, the CDR3 is TGTGCCTGGAGTTCAGGGAACTATGGCTACACCTTC. Its protein is CAWSSGNYGYTF.

This sequence joins TRBV6-6 and TRBJ2-7, with D possibly being TRBD2 (5 bases). The germline V gene has CDR1 MNHNY and CDR2 SVGAGI (reference sequence). The V gene lost 2 bases and the J gene lost 0 bases, with 14 bases spanning the gap. This CDR3 comprises 16 residues. The CDR3: CASSYGGRTYSYEQYF. The CDR3 DNA reads TGTGCCAGCAGTTACGGCGGGCGGACCTACTCCTACGAGCAGTACTTC.

The chain uses TRBV19 and TRBJ2-5; possibly TRBD1 for D (6 bases). The CDR3 spans 16 residues. Looked up from germline, CDR1 is LNHDA and CDR2 is SQIVND (reference sequence). V gave up 1 base and J gave up 3 bases, with 15 bases separating them. The CDR3 bases are TGTGCCAGTAGTATAGGCGCCCACAGGGACGAAGAGACCCAGTACTTC. Its protein is CASSIGAHRDEETQYF.